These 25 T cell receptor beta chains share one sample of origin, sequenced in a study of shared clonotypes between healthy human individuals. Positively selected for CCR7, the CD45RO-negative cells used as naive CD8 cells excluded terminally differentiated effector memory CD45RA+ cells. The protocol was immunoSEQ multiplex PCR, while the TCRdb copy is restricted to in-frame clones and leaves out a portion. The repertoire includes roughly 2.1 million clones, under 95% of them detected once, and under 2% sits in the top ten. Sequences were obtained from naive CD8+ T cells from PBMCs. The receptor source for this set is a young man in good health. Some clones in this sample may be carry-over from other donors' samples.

CDR3 residues: CASSGPDEQFF. In DNA, the CDR3 is TGTGCCAGCAGTGGCCCGGATGAGCAGTTCTTC. This sequence joins TRBV27 and TRBJ2-1, with D uncertain. V shed 5 bases and J shed 8 bases, with 7 bases lying between them. CDR1 MNHEY and CDR2 SMNVEV come from the germline V gene (reference sequence). The CDR3 spans 11 residues.

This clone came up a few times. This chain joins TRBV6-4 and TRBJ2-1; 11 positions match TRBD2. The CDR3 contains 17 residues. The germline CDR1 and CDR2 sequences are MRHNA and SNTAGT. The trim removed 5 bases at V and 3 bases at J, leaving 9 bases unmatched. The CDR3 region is CASSLIAGGPGYNEQFF. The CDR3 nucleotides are TGTGCCAGCAGTTTAATAGCGGGAGGGCCAGGCTACAATGAGCAGTTCTTC.

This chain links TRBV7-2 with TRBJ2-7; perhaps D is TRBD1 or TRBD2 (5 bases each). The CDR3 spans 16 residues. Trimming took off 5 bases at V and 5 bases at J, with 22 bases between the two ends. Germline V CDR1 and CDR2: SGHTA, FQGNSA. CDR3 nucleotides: TGTGCCAGCAGCGGACGCCTTCTGGGGGTCTGGGACGAGCAGTACTTC. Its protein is CASSGRLLGVWDEQYF.

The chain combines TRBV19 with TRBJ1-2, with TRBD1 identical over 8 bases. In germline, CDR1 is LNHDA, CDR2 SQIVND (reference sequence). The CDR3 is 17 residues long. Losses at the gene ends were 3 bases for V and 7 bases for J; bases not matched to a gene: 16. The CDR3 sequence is CASSIQVPQGASPGYTF. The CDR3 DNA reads TGTGCCAGTAGTATTCAGGTCCCGCAGGGGGCATCTCCTGGCTACACCTTC. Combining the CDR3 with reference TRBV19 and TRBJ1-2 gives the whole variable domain DGGITQSPKYLFRKEGQNVTLSCEQNLNHDAMYWYRQDPGQGLRLIYYSQIVNDFQKGDIAEGYSVSREKKESFPLTVTSAQKNPTAFYLCASSIQVPQGASPGYTFGSGTRLTVV.

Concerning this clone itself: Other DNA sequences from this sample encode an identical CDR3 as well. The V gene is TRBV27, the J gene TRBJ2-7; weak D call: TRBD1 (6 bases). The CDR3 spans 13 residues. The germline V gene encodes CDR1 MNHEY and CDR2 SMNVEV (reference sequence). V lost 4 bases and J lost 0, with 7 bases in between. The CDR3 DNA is TGTGCCAGCAGTTCAGGGGCCTCCTACGAGCAGTACTTC. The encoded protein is CASSSGASYEQYF.

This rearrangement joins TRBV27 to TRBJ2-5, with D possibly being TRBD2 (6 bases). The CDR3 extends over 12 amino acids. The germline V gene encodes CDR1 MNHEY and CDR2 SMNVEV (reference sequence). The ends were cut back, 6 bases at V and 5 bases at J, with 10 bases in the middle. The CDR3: CASSRLGETQYF. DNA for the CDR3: TGTGCCAGCAGCAGACTAGGGGAGACCCAGTACTTC.

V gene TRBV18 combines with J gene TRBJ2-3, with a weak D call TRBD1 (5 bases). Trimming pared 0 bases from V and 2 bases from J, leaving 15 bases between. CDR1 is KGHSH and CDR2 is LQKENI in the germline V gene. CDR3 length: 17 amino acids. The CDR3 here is CASSPPNRINPTDTQYF. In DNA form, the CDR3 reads TGTGCCAGCTCACCACCGAACAGGATTAACCCCACAGATACGCAGTATTTT.

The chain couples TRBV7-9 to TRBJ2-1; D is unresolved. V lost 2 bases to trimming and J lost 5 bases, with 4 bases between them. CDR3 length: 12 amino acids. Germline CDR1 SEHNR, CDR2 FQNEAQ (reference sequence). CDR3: CASSLQDNEQFF. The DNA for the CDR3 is TGTGCCAGCAGCTTACAGGACAATGAGCAGTTCTTC.

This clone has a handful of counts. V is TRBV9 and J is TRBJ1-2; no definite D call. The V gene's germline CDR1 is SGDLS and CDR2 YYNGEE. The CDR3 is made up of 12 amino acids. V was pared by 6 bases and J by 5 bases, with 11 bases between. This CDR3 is CASKALAYGYTF. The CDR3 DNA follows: TGTGCCAGCAAGGCCTTGGCGTATGGCTACACCTTC.

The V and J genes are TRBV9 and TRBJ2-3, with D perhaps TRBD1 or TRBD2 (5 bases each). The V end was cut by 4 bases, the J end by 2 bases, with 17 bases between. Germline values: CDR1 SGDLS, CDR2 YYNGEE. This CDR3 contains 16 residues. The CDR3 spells CASSSDGQGATDTQYF. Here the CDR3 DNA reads TGTGCCAGCAGCTCAGACGGCCAGGGAGCCACAGATACGCAGTATTTT.

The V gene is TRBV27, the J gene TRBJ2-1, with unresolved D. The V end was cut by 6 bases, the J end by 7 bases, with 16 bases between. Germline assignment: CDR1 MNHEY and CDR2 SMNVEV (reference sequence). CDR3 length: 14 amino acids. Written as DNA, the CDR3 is TGTGCCAGCAGCCTCGTAGGAGTCGGTAATGAGCAGTTCTTC. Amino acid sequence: CASSLVGVGNEQFF.

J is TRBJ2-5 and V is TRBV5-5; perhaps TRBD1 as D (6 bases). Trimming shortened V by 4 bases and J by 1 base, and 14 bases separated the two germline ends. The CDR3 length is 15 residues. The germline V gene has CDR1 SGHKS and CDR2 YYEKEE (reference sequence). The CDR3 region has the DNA TGTGCCAGCAGCACGGGACACCGAAGCCAAGAGACCCAGTACTTC. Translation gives CASSTGHRSQETQYF.

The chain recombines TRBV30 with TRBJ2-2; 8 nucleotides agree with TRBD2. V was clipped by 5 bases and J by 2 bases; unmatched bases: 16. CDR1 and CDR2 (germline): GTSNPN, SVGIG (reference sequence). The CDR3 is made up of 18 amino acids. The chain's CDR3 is CAWAGREEYYVNTGELFF. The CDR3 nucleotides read TGTGCCTGGGCGGGGCGGGAGGAATACTACGTTAACACCGGGGAGCTGTTTTTT.

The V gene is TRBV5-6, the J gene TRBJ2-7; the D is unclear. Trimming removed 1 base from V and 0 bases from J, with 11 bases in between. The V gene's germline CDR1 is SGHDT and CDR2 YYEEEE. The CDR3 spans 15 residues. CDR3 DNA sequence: TGTGCCAGCAGCTTGTGGCCCCCGAGCTCCTACGAGCAGTACTTC. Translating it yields CASSLWPPSSYEQYF.

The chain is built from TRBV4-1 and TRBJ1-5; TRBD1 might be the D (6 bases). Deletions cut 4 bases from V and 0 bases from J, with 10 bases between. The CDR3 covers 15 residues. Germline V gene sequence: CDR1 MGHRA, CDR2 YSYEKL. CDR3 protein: CASSPGTISNQPQHF. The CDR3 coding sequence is TGCGCCAGCAGCCCCGGGACAATTAGCAATCAGCCCCAGCATTTT.

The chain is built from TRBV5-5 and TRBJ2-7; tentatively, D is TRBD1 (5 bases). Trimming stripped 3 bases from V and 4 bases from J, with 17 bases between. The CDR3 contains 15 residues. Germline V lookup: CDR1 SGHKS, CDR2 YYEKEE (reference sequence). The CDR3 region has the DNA TGTGCCAGCAGCTCCAACGACCGGACAATATACGAGCAGTACTTC. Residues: CASSSNDRTIYEQYF.

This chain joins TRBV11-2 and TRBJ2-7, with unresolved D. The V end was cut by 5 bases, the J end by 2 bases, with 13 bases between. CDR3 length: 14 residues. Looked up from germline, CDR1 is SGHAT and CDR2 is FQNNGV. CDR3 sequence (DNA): TGTGCCAGCAGCCGAGTCGGACGGACCTACGAGCAGTACTTC. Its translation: CASSRVGRTYEQYF.

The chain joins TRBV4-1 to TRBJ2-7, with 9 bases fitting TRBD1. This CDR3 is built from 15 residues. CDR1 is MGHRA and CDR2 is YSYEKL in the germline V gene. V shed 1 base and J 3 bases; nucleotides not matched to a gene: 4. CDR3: CASSQGTGVYYEQYF. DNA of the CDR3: TGCGCCAGCAGCCAAGGGACAGGGGTTTACTACGAGCAGTACTTC.

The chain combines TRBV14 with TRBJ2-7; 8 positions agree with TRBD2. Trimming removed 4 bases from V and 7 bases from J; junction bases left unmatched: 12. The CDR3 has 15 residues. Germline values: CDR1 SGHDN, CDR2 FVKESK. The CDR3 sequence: CASSPGTRAIEEQYF. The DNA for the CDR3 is TGTGCCAGCAGCCCCGGGACTAGGGCGATAGAAGAGCAGTACTTC.

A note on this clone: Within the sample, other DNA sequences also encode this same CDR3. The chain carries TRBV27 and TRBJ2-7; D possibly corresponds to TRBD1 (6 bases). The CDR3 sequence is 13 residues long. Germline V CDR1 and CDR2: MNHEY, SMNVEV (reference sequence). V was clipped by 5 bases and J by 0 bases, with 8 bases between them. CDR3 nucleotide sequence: TGTGCCAGCAGTCTACAGGGCTCCTACGAGCAGTACTTC. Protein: CASSLQGSYEQYF.

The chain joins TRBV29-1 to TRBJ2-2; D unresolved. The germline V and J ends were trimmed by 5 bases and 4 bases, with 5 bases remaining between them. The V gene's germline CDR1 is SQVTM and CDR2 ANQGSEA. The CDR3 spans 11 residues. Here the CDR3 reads CSVFITGELFF. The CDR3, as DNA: TGCAGCGTTTTCATCACCGGGGAGCTGTTTTTT.

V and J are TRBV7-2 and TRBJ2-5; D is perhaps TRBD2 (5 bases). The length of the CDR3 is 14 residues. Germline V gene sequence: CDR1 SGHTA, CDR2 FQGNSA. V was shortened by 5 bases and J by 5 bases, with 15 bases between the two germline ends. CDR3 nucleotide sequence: TGTGCCAGCAGCCTAGAGGGTTCTTGGGAGACCCAGTACTTC. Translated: CASSLEGSWETQYF.

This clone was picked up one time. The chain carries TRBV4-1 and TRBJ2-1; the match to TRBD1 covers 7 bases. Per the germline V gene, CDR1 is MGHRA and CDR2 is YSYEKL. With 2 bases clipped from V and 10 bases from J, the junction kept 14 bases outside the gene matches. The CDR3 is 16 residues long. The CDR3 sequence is CASSQLVGTADREQFF. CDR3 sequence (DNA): TGCGCCAGCAGCCAACTGGTCGGGACAGCCGACCGGGAGCAGTTCTTC.

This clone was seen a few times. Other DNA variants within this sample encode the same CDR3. CDR3 loop: CASRLTYEQYF. As DNA, the CDR3 is TGTGCCAGCAGACTTACCTACGAGCAGTACTTC. The J gene is TRBJ2-7, the V gene TRBV6-6; D call uncertain. Trimming removed 6 bases at V and 2 bases at J, with 5 bases between. CDR3 length: 11 amino acids. Germline CDR1 is MNHNY and CDR2 is SVGAGI (reference sequence).

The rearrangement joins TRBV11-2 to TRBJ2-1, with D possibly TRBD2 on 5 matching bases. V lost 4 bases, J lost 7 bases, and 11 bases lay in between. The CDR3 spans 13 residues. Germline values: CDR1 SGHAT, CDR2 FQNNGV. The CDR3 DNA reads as TGTGCCAGCAGCTCCGGACGGGGAAATGAGCAGTTCTTC. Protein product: CASSSGRGNEQFF. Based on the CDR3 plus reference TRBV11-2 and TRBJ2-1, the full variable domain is EAGVAQSPRYKIIEKRQSVAFWCNPISGHATLYWYQQILGQGPKLLIQFQNNGVVDDSQLPKDRFSAERLKGVDSTLKIQPAKLEDSAVYLCASSSGRGNEQFFGPGTRLTVL.